This T cell receptor (beta chain) was recorded in a study of shared clonotypes between healthy human individuals. The wider study: Aged between 18 and 49, the donors were two women and a few men.

For unsorted PBMC, approximately 290 ng DNA per replicate equaled tens of thousands of T cell genomes. Libraries were prepared by immunoSEQ multiplex PCR; TCRdb keeps only in-frame clonotypes and omits some of them. The sample carries fewer than 600,000 clones, about 76% recorded once. Per germline, CDR1 WNHNN and CDR2 SYGVQD (reference sequence). The CDR3 consists of 18 residues. J gave up 4 bases and V 0 bases, and 10 bases lay outside the gene matches. The V call is TRBV10-1, the J call TRBJ1-4, with 8 bases that match TRBD1. This TCR was sampled from a woman in her 40s in good health. Some clones in this sample may be carry-over from other donors' samples. Input material: PBMCs. CDR3 in DNA: TGCGCCAGCAGTGAGTCCTTACTTCCGGGACAGGATAATGAAAAACTGTTTTTT. It codes for CASSESLLPGQDNEKLFF.